This paragraph covers one T cell receptor (beta chain) sequence. The data derive from a study of blood T cells in healthy people across ages. The study recruited healthy Caucasian donors from Russia who were aged about 6 to 95. Isolating PBMCs gave at least 6 million of these cells per sample. V was shortened by 4 bases and J by 0 bases, with 13 bases between the two germline ends. Per the germline V gene, CDR1 is SGHRS and CDR2 is YFSETQ. The CDR3 is 15 residues long. Sample-barcoded 5' priming and a J-beta primer mix drove a second PCR of 7 to 11 cycles. At least 3 million CDR3-containing paired-end reads were obtained per sample. TCRdb reprocessed the 5' RACE reads via MiXCR and lists one record per CDR3 protein. This repertoire shows about 1.4 million distinct CDR3 sequences, approximately 59% found once; its top ten account for about 6.7%.

The sequence was obtained from a man between 18 and 29 years old in good health. The sample consisted of blood. The chain has TRBV5-1 and TRBJ1-1, with a tentative D call TRBD1 (5 bases). The CDR3: CASSLMTAMNTEAFF. The CDR3 DNA reads as TGCGCCAGCAGCCTTATGACAGCCATGAACACTGAAGCTTTCTTT.